The 28 T cell receptor beta chains reported below all come from one sample, sequenced in a study of tissue T cells after allogeneic stem cell transplantation. TCRdb's table, derived via immunoSEQ multiplex PCR, lists solely in-frame clones and lacks some. Of more than 5,000 clones in the sample, approximately 50% were seen once. The time point here: mouse harvest day 7 after allogeneic transplant. The graft held 10^6 splenic CD5+ T cells and 10^7 T-cell-depleted bone marrow cells. Sequencing used gut tissue. These receptors were obtained from a female BALB/c mouse given C57BL/6 T cells with graft-versus-host disease after an allogeneic hematopoietic cell transplant.

Concerning this clone: Each gene name is a mouse one. The read is 1 residue too short to cover the CDR3 end, so that end is filled in from the germline J gene. The genes are TRBV12-1 and TRBJ2-4; 14 bases agree with TRBD2. Germline loops: CDR1 SGHSN, CDR2 HYEKVE. Unmatched junction bases numbered 2, after V lost 3 bases and J lost 1 base. The CDR3 is 16 amino acids. The CDR3 here is CASSTGLGGRQNTLYF. CDR3 DNA, as far as it was read: TGTGCCAGCTCTACGGGACTGGGGGGGCGTCAAAACACCTTGTAC.

This clone is labeled medium-sized. Gene names denote mouse genes. The CDR3 is cut off 1 residue early in the read; its end comes from the germline J gene. The chain recombines TRBV20 with TRBJ2-7, with 11 nucleotides matching TRBD2. The CDR3 contains 11 residues. Germline V gene sequence: CDR1 GFQATS, CDR2 STVNSAI. CDR3 bases read: TGTGTCGGGACTGGGGGTTATGAACAGTAC. Translated, it gives CVGTGGYEQY. The entire CDR3 protein reads CVGTGGYEQYF.

Notes on this clone: Gene names refer to mouse genes. The read finishes 1 residue shy of the CDR3 end, and the germline J gene is used to complete it. The chain combines TRBV26 with TRBJ1-1; 11 bases align to TRBD1. Germline CDR1 and CDR2: KGHPV and FQNQEV (reference sequence). The CDR3 contains 14 residues. V dropped 4 bases and J dropped 4; count of bases not matched to a gene: 2. Incomplete CDR3 DNA: TGTGCCAGCAGTCCTGGGACAGGGGGCACAGAAGTCTTC. This sequence encodes CASSPGTGGTEVF. The complete CDR3 sequence is CASSPGTGGTEVFF.

Regarding this clone: The genes and germline here are from mouse. CDR3: CASSSGIAETLYF. CDR3 DNA, as far as it was read: TGTGCCAGCAGTTCAGGGATTGCAGAAACGCTGTAT. This chain links TRBV26 with TRBJ2-3; D possibly corresponds to TRBD1 (5 bases). The DNA ends 1 residue before the CDR3 does, and the rest of the CDR3 is filled in from the germline J gene. Germline assignment: CDR1 KGHPV and CDR2 FQNQEV (reference sequence). The CDR3 is 13 residues long. V was cut by 5 bases and J by 2 bases, with 8 bases left in between.

A remark on this clone: Genes and germline are mouse. The observed sequence ends 1 residue before the CDR3 terminus, with the missing tail filled in from the germline J gene. The chain links TRBV16 to TRBJ2-1; possible D gene TRBD2, 5 bases. V dropped 0 bases and J dropped 1 base, with 7 bases sitting between them. Per germline, CDR1 SGHSA and CDR2 FRNQAP. The CDR3 sequence is 15 residues long. Here the CDR3 reads CASSLDPGNYAEQFF. CDR3 DNA, as far as it was read: TGTGCAAGCAGCTTAGATCCTGGGAACTATGCTGAGCAGTTC.

This clone appeared a few times. Mouse gene names and germline throughout. Coverage ceases 1 residue before the CDR3 finishes, and the germline J gene fills in the end. The genes are TRBV31 and TRBJ2-7, with TRBD2 identical over 11 bases. Germline CDR1 GKSSPN, CDR2 SITVG. The V gene end was trimmed by 2 bases and the J gene end by 6 bases; junction bases not matched to a gene: 3. CDR3 size: 13 residues. The sequenced CDR3 bases are TGTGCCTGGAGTTACTGGGGGGGCATTGAACAGTAC. Its translation is CAWSYWGGIEQY. Given in full, the CDR3 is CAWSYWGGIEQYF.

In the case of this clone: The genes and germline here are from mouse. The CDR3 extends 1 residue past the end of the read, so its final part is completed from the germline J gene. The V gene is TRBV12-1, the J gene TRBJ1-1; 7 nucleotides line up with TRBD1. This CDR3 contains 13 residues. The V gene's germline CDR1 is SGHSN and CDR2 HYEKVE. V trimming: 5 bases; J trimming: 4 bases; junction bases outside the gene matches: 6. The CDR3 bases that were read are TGTGCCAGCTTCCGACAGGGATCCACAGAAGTCTTC. Its protein is CASFRQGSTEVF. The CDR3 as a whole reads CASFRQGSTEVFF.

As to this clone: Gene names and germline match the mouse. The read finishes 1 residue shy of the CDR3 end, and the germline J gene is used to complete it. The chain has TRBV12-1 and TRBJ1-2; D gene uncertain. The germline V gene has CDR1 SGHSN and CDR2 HYEKVE. Trimming removed 2 bases at V and 1 base at J, with 4 bases between. This CDR3 is built from 12 residues. The part of the CDR3 DNA that was read is TGTGCCAGCTCTCAAGGAAACTCCGACTACACC. Translating it yields CASSQGNSDYT. The entire CDR3 protein reads CASSQGNSDYTF.

About this clone: Here the gene names and germline are mouse. Coverage ceases 1 residue before the CDR3 finishes, and the germline J gene fills in the end. The rearrangement uses TRBV20 and TRBJ1-1; no definite D call. V was cut by 0 bases and J by 1 base, with 3 bases left in between. The CDR3 has 12 amino acids. Germline CDR1 GFQATS, CDR2 STVNSAI. The CDR3 bases that were read are TGTGGTGCTAGGGAGGGGAACACAGAAGTCTTC. Protein: CGAREGNTEVF. The entire CDR3 sequence reads CGAREGNTEVFF.

Of note for this clone: Genes and germline come from the mouse. The read stops 1 residue short of the end of the CDR3; the missing end is completed from the germline J gene. This rearrangement joins TRBV5 to TRBJ1-4; TRBD1 agrees at 7 bases. The length of the CDR3 is 16 residues. CDR1 and CDR2 (germline): LGHNA, YNLKQL (reference sequence). V was pared by 2 bases and J by 0 bases, with 3 bases of the junction left unmatched. CDR3 region: CASSQYRGLSNERLFF. The DNA read from the CDR3 is TGTGCCAGCAGCCAATACAGGGGCCTTTCCAACGAAAGATTATTT.

Notes on this clone: These gene names are mouse names. Read sequence stops 1 residue before the CDR3 end, and the germline J gene provides the missing end. V gene TRBV12-1 combines with J gene TRBJ2-5; TRBD2 agrees at 9 bases. This CDR3 comprises 14 residues. Per germline, CDR1 SGHSN and CDR2 HYEKVE. The J segment lost 3 bases and the V segment lost 0 bases, leaving 0 bases of the junction unmatched. The chain's CDR3 is CASSLLGGQDTQYF. CDR3 DNA, as far as it was read: TGTGCCAGCTCTCTCCTGGGGGGGCAAGACACCCAGTAC.

In this sample, this clone turned up once. Gene names and germline refer to mouse. Read data end 1 residue before the CDR3 end; the end is taken from the germline J gene. V and J are TRBV23 and TRBJ2-4; the table's D call, TRBD1, was not checked against the DNA. The CDR3 has 14 residues. CDR1 and CDR2 (germline): KGHTA, FQNQQP. The chain's CDR3 is CSSSQEGSQNTLYF. The CDR3 DNA, read in part, is TGCTCCAGCAGTCAAGAGGGTAGTCAAAACACCTTGTAC.

This clone was observed a single time. Germline and genes here are mouse. The read terminates 1 residue ahead of where the CDR3 ends, so the germline J gene completes it. The V call is TRBV20, the J call TRBJ2-4; the match to TRBD2 covers 10 bases. CDR3 size: 15 residues. The trim removed 0 bases at V and 8 bases at J, leaving 8 bases unmatched. Germline V gene lookup returns CDR1 GFQATS and CDR2 STVNSAI. The chain's CDR3 is CGARDRLGGRSTLYF. Partial CDR3 DNA: TGTGGTGCTAGGGATCGGCTGGGGGGGCGCTCCACCTTGTAC.

A note on this clone: Here the gene names and germline are mouse. Read data end 1 residue before the CDR3 end; the end is taken from the germline J gene. The chain joins TRBV3 to TRBJ2-4, with 14 bases matching TRBD2. Per germline, CDR1 SNHLY and CDR2 FYNGKV (reference sequence). V lost 5 bases and J lost 1; bases outside the gene matches: 8. The CDR3 is 18 amino acids. CDR3 loop: CASSHRDWGGAGQNTLYF. The DNA read from the CDR3 is TGTGCCAGCAGCCACCGGGACTGGGGGGGCGCCGGTCAAAACACCTTGTAC.

As to this clone: The gene symbols are mouse symbols. The read terminates 1 residue before the CDR3 end, so the remaining end is supplied by the germline J gene. The V gene is TRBV26, the J gene TRBJ2-7; D is perhaps TRBD1 or TRBD2 (5 bases each). The CDR3 has 12 amino acids. Trimming cost V 4 bases and J 3 bases, with 7 bases left between them. CDR1 KGHPV and CDR2 FQNQEV come from the germline V gene (reference sequence). CDR3 DNA (partial): TGTGCCAGCAGTCGGGACGACTATGAACAGTAC. It codes for CASSRDDYEQY. The whole CDR3 protein reads CASSRDDYEQYF. Variable domain in full (rest from reference TRBV26 and TRBJ2-7): NSKVIQTPRYLVKGQGQKAKMRCIPEKGHPVVFWYQQNKNNEFKFLINFQNQEVLQQIDMTEKRFSAECPSNSPCSLEIQSSEAGDSALYLCASSRDDYEQYFGPGTRLTVL.

This clone was counted between two and nine times. Germline and genes here are mouse. From the germline J gene comes the end of the CDR3, since the read stops 1 residue before it. V gene TRBV26 combines with J gene TRBJ1-1, with D tentatively TRBD1 (5 bases). Trimming removed 0 bases at V and 4 bases at J, with 6 bases between. The germline gives CDR1 KGHPV, CDR2 FQNQEV (reference sequence). The CDR3 contains 13 residues. The covered CDR3 bases are TGTGCCAGCAGTCTGTCGAGGGGCACAGAAGTCTTC. It codes for CASSLSRGTEVF. The CDR3 reads in full as CASSLSRGTEVFF.

As concerns this clone: Gene names follow the mouse nomenclature. The sequence runs out 1 residue before the end of the CDR3; the remainder is reconstructed from the germline J gene. The V gene is TRBV23, the J gene TRBJ1-4; the table's D gene call, TRBD1, was not cross checked with the DNA. The CDR3 runs to 15 residues. Germline V gene sequence: CDR1 KGHTA, CDR2 FQNQQP. The part of the CDR3 DNA that was read is TGCTCCAGCAGTCAGACAGGGGGCGGCAACGAAAGATTATTT. Protein product: CSSSQTGGGNERLF. The CDR3 as a whole reads CSSSQTGGGNERLFF.

This clone was recorded a few times. Genes and germline come from the mouse. Partial CDR3 DNA: TGTGCTAGCAGTTTCTCCGGGACATACGAAAGATTATTT. Translating it yields CASSFSGTYERLF. The whole CDR3 reads CASSFSGTYERLFF. The chain employs TRBV29 and TRBJ1-4; the D gene is possibly TRBD1 (6 bases). The missing CDR3 end, 1 residue past where the read stops, is filled in from the germline J gene. This CDR3 has 14 residues. Germline CDR1 MSHET, CDR2 SYDVDS. V lost 3 bases and J 6 bases, leaving 11 bases between the germline ends.

As for this clone: Genes and germline come from the mouse. With the read ending 1 residue before the CDR3 end, the germline J gene is used to fill in that end. The gene calls are TRBV26 and TRBJ2-5; D is unclear. This CDR3 region has 13 residues. V shed 0 bases and J shed 4 bases, with 5 bases lying between them. Germline values: CDR1 KGHPV, CDR2 FQNQEV (reference sequence). Here the CDR3 reads CASSLSGKDTQYF. The CDR3 DNA, read in part, is TGTGCCAGCAGTCTGTCAGGGAAAGACACCCAGTAC.

With regard to this clone: The gene names given are mouse names. The read comes to an end 1 residue before the CDR3 does, leaving the germline J gene to fill in the end. The V call is TRBV3, the J call TRBJ1-1, with D tentatively TRBD1 (5 bases). Trimming cost V 5 bases and J 1 base, with 8 bases left between them. Germline V gives CDR1 SNHLY, CDR2 FYNGKV (reference sequence). The length of the CDR3 is 13 residues. Here the CDR3 reads CASSPQGNTEVFF. The sequenced CDR3 bases are TGTGCCAGCAGCCCTCAGGGAAACACAGAAGTCTTC.

Of note for this clone: Genes here carry mouse names. The read ends 1 residue shy of where the CDR3 ends; the end is completed using the germline J gene. The chain is built from TRBV13-3 and TRBJ2-7, with TRBD2 matching 9 bases. V was clipped by 0 bases and J by 5 bases; unmatched bases: 3. CDR3 size: 14 residues. Germline assignment: CDR1 NNHDY and CDR2 SYVADS. This CDR3 is CASSDDWGADEQYF. Partial CDR3 DNA: TGTGCCAGCAGTGATGACTGGGGGGCGGATGAACAGTAC.

As regards this clone: The listed genes are named as in mouse. Read coverage stops 1 residue before the CDR3 terminus; the germline J gene supplies the remainder. J is TRBJ2-7 and V is TRBV26, with 8 positions matching TRBD2. V shed 4 bases, J shed 7 bases, and the junction held 3 bases outside the gene matches. CDR3 length: 12 amino acids. Per the germline V gene, CDR1 is KGHPV and CDR2 is FQNQEV (reference sequence). The CDR3 loop is CASSRGGREQYF. The CDR3 DNA, read in part, is TGTGCCAGCAGTCGGGGGGGGCGGGAACAGTAC.

The count of this clone is one. Genes and germline come from the mouse. The sequence runs out 1 residue before the end of the CDR3; the remainder is reconstructed from the germline J gene. The V and J genes are TRBV13-1 and TRBJ1-1; D is uncertain. V gave up 0 bases and J gave up 0 bases, with 9 bases separating them. Germline CDR1 NSHNY, CDR2 SYGAGN. The CDR3 runs 15 residues. The CDR3 protein is CASSDARHPNTEVFF. The CDR3 DNA, read in part, is TGTGCCAGCAGTGATGCAAGACACCCAAACACAGAAGTCTTC.

This clone was counted a few times. Germline and genes: mouse. The read comes to an end 1 residue before the CDR3 does, leaving the germline J gene to fill in the end. This rearrangement joins TRBV3 to TRBJ2-1; possible D gene TRBD2, 7 bases. V lost 5 bases and J lost 6, with 11 bases in between. There are 13 residues in the CDR3. Germline V gives CDR1 SNHLY, CDR2 FYNGKV (reference sequence). The CDR3 DNA, read in part, is TGTGCCAGCAGCCGGGGGGCGTCTGCTGAGCAGTTC. Protein: CASSRGASAEQF. The full CDR3 sequence reads CASSRGASAEQFF.

A note on this clone: Gene names and germline match the mouse. The observed sequence ends 1 residue before the CDR3 terminus, with the missing tail filled in from the germline J gene. This chain connects TRBV12-1 to TRBJ1-3, with TRBD1 as a possible D gene (5 bases). Per the germline V gene, CDR1 is SGHSN and CDR2 is HYEKVE. V was trimmed by 0 bases and J by 2 bases, leaving 7 bases between them. The length of the CDR3 is 14 residues. The covered CDR3 bases are TGTGCCAGCTCTCTCGGGGGGGCTGGAAATACGCTCTAT. Its translation is CASSLGGAGNTLY. The CDR3 in its entirety is CASSLGGAGNTLYF.

In regard to this clone: Germline and genes: mouse. The sequenced CDR3 bases are TGTGCCAGCAGCTTAGCCACCGGGCAGCTCTAC. Protein: CASSLATGQLY. The full CDR3 reads CASSLATGQLYF. The rearrangement links TRBV3 to TRBJ2-2; D uncertain. The read gets to within 1 residue of the CDR3 end, and the germline J gene fills in the rest. V dropped 0 bases and J dropped 4 bases, with 0 bases sitting between them. Germline V CDR1 and CDR2: SNHLY, FYNGKV (reference sequence). The CDR3 totals 12 residues.

On this clone itself: Germline and genes here are mouse. The read finishes 1 residue shy of the CDR3 end, and the germline J gene is used to complete it. The genes are TRBV26 and TRBJ1-1; no clear D. The CDR3 sequence is 12 residues long. Looked up from germline, CDR1 is KGHPV and CDR2 is FQNQEV (reference sequence). Deletions cut 4 bases from V and 0 bases from J, with 3 bases between. The part of the CDR3 DNA that was read is TGTGCCAGCAGTCGGACAAACACAGAAGTCTTC. Amino acids: CASSRTNTEVF. The entire CDR3 sequence reads CASSRTNTEVFF.

This clone is deemed medium-sized. Genes here carry mouse names. The read terminates 1 residue ahead of where the CDR3 ends, so the germline J gene completes it. The chain uses TRBV17 and TRBJ1-4, with D unclear. The CDR3 sequence is 13 residues long. CDR1 is MNHDT, CDR2 YYDKIL, per germline. The germline V and J ends were trimmed by 5 bases and 7 bases, with 11 bases remaining between them. CDR3 DNA (partial): TGTGCTAGCAGTCGGGGTCTTCCCGAAAGATTATTT. Translation: CASSRGLPERLF. The whole CDR3 reads CASSRGLPERLFF.